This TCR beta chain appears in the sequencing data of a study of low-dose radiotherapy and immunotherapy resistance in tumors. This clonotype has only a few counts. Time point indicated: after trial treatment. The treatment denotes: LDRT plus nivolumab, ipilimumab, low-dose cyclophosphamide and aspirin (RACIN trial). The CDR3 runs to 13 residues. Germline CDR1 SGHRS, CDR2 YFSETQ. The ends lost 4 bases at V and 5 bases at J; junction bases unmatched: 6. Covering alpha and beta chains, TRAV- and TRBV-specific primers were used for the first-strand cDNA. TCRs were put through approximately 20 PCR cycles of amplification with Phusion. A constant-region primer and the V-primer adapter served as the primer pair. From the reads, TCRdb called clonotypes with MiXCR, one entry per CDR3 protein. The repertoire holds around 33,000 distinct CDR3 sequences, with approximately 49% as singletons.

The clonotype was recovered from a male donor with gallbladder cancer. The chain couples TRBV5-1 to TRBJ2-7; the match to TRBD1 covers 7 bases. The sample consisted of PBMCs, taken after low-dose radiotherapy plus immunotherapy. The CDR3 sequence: CASSVTGDHEQYF. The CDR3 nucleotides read TGCGCCAGCAGCGTTACAGGGGACCACGAGCAGTACTTC.